This T cell receptor beta chain comes out of a study of T cells in Graves' hyperthyroidism and ophthalmopathy. Across the whole study: Peripheral blood sampling occurred at initial diagnosis, before any treatment.

The CDR3 regions of TCR beta were amplified from RNA transcripts. The HTBI primer set was used in a first-round RT-PCR of the TCR CDR3. TCRdb itself ran the multiplex PCR reads through MiXCR, one entry per CDR3 protein. The table records some 550,000 distinct CDR3 sequences, under 25% of them present only once. Germline V gene lookup returns CDR1 SNHLY and CDR2 FYNNEI. V lost 7 bases and J lost 2; bases outside the gene matches: 4. The CDR3 totals 13 residues. This clonotype was counted at least ten times. Over 18 months, lack of ophthalmopathy progression marked Graves' hyperthyroidism as stable. About 10 ml of fresh peripheral blood supplied the PBMCs.

Sequencing input: blood. The sequence was collected from a man aged 18 to 29 with Graves' hyperthyroidism. The rearrangement uses TRBV2 and TRBJ2-5; 7 bases match TRBD1. CDR3 bases: TGTGCCAGCAAACAGGGACAGCAAGAGACCCAGTACTTC. This gives the protein CASKQGQQETQYF.